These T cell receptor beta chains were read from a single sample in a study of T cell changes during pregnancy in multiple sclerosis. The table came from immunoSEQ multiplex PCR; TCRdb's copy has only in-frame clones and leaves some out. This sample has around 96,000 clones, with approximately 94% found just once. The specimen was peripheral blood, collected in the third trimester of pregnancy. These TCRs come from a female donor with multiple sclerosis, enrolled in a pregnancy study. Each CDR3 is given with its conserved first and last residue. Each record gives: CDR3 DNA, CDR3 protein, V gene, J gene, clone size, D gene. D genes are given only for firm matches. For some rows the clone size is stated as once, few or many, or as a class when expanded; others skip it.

TGTGCCAGCAGTGACCCCAGTGGGGCCAACGTCCTGACTTTC	CASSDPSGANVLTF	TRBV6-4	TRBJ2-6	once	.
TGTGCCAGCAGCTTGGGACAGACGACAGGGACCCAGTACTTC	CASSLGQTTGTQYF	TRBV5-6	TRBJ2-5	.	.
TGTGCCAGTAGTATCACGGCAGGCACTAATGAAAAACTGTTTTTT	CASSITAGTNEKLFF	TRBV19	TRBJ1-4	.	.
TGCAGCGCGGGACAGGGGCTAGGGGATACGCAGTATTTT	CSAGQGLGDTQYF	TRBV29-1	TRBJ2-3	.	TRBD1
TGTGCCAGCAGCATTCTAGCGGGAGGGCAAGAGACCCAGTACTTC	CASSILAGGQETQYF	TRBV5-6	TRBJ2-5	.	TRBD2
TGTGCCAGCAGTAACCCTCGATCGGGTGAGACGCAGTATTTT	CASSNPRSGETQYF	TRBV11-2	TRBJ2-3	.	.
TGTGCCAGTAGTATAGGCAGGGGGCCGGGAGGTGAGCAGTTCTTC	CASSIGRGPGGEQFF	TRBV19	TRBJ2-1	.	.
TGTGCCAGCAGCAAACTAGCGGGAGGGTGGGAGACCCAGTACTTC	CASSKLAGGWETQYF	TRBV5-6	TRBJ2-5	.	TRBD2
TGCGCCAGCAGCTCTTCACTAGCAGGAAACACCGGGGAGCTGTTTTTT	CASSSSLAGNTGELFF	TRBV5-1	TRBJ2-2	.	.
TGTGCCACCAGGGAAGCCGGGACTAGCGGCGGAGATACGCAGTATTTT	CATREAGTSGGDTQYF	TRBV15	TRBJ2-3	.	TRBD2
TGTGCCAGCAGCGCCACACTACAGGGCAGGAGCTCTGGGGCCAACGTCCTGACTTTC	CASSATLQGRSSGANVLTF	TRBV9	TRBJ2-6	.	.
TGTGCCAGTTTACAGGAGATGAACACTGAAGCTTTCTTT	CASLQEMNTEAFF	TRBV6-1	TRBJ1-1	.	.
TGTGCCACCAGCAGCCCTTTGGGGACAGGGGTTGTAAGTAGCAATCAGCCCCAGCATTTT	CATSSPLGTGVVSSNQPQHF	TRBV15	TRBJ1-5	.	TRBD1
TGTGCCAGCAGTGCAGGGGGCACTAATGAAAAACTGTTTTTT	CASSAGGTNEKLFF	TRBV28	TRBJ1-4	.	TRBD1
TGCGCCAGCAGCTTGGGGACAGCCATTTGGGAGCAGTACTTC	CASSLGTAIWEQYF	TRBV5-1	TRBJ2-7	.	.
TGCAGCGTTTATGGACAGGGAGCGAACGAGCAGTACTTC	CSVYGQGANEQYF	TRBV29-1	TRBJ2-7	.	TRBD1
TGTGCCAGCAGCGTAGACCCGGGAAACTATGGCTACACCTTC	CASSVDPGNYGYTF	TRBV9	TRBJ1-2	.	.
TGCGCCAGCAGCTTGTCCCCGACAGGGACCTTCGAGCAGTACTTC	CASSLSPTGTFEQYF	TRBV5-1	TRBJ2-7	once	TRBD1
TGTGCCATCAGTGAGTCAGGACAGGGGGGCGAGACCCAGTACTTC	CAISESGQGGETQYF	TRBV10-3	TRBJ2-5	.	TRBD1
TGTGCCAGCAGCCCAAAGATGGGGAGGGACAGGGGACCGAACTATGGCTACACCTTC	CASSPKMGRDRGPNYGYTF	TRBV14	TRBJ1-2	once	TRBD1
TGCGCCAGCAGCTTGGCTACAGAGCAAAACTCCTACGAGCAGTACTTC	CASSLATEQNSYEQYF	TRBV5-1	TRBJ2-7	.	.
TGTGCTAGCAGCCCGGGACAGGACTACGAGCAGTACTTC	CASSPGQDYEQYF	TRBV7-7	TRBJ2-7	.	TRBD1
TGTGCCAGCAGCTTGGGCGGGACAGGGCTCTCTGGGGCCAACGTCCTGACTTTC	CASSLGGTGLSGANVLTF	TRBV11-3	TRBJ2-6	.	TRBD1
TGTGCCAGCAGCTGGGTGGCGGGAGGGCCTGGGACCCAGTACTTC	CASSWVAGGPGTQYF	TRBV7-2	TRBJ2-5	.	TRBD2
TGTGCCAGCAGTAACCTAGCGGGAGGAAGCAATGAGCAGTTCTTC	CASSNLAGGSNEQFF	TRBV6-6	TRBJ2-1	.	TRBD2
TGTGCCAGCAGTTTGTTGGGAGCATACAATGAGCAGTTCTTC	CASSLLGAYNEQFF	TRBV27	TRBJ2-1	.	.
TGTGCCAGCAGCTCTCGGACAGGCACAGATACGCAGTATTTT	CASSSRTGTDTQYF	TRBV5-4	TRBJ2-3	.	.
TGTGCCAGTAGTAGAGGACAGACTAACTATGGCTACACCTTC	CASSRGQTNYGYTF	TRBV19	TRBJ1-2	.	.
TGTGCCAGCAGCTTATTCACAGGGGGTACCTACGAGCAGTACTTC	CASSLFTGGTYEQYF	TRBV7-2	TRBJ2-7	.	TRBD1
TGTGCCAGCAGTTACTCGCTAGGTCAAGAGACCCAGTACTTC	CASSYSLGQETQYF	TRBV6-6	TRBJ2-5	.	.
TGTGCCAGCAGCGCGAGCGGACAGATTGAGACCCAGTACTTC	CASSASGQIETQYF	TRBV9	TRBJ2-5	.	.
TGTGCCAGCAGCTCCGGAGGAGGCTACGAGCAGTACTTC	CASSSGGGYEQYF	TRBV9	TRBJ2-7	.	.
TGTGCCAGTAAGCCACGTCACAGGGGAAACTACGAGCAGTACTTC	CASKPRHRGNYEQYF	TRBV19	TRBJ2-7	.	TRBD1
TGCGCCAGCGCCTCAGGGGGCCTGAACACTGAAGCTTTCTTT	CASASGGLNTEAFF	TRBV5-1	TRBJ1-1	.	TRBD1
TGTGCCATCAGTGAGGTCGTGGGGAGACGGGGGGCTTACCGCTACACCTTC	CAISEVVGRRGAYRYTF	TRBV10-3	TRBJ1-2	.	.
TGTGCCAGCTCACCAGCGGCAGGGGTGGCCTATGGCTACACCTTC	CASSPAAGVAYGYTF	TRBV18	TRBJ1-2	once	.
TGCAGCGTTGCGGAGGACTCAGCCAAAAACATTCAGTACTTC	CSVAEDSAKNIQYF	TRBV29-1	TRBJ2-4	.	.
TGTGCCAGTAGTCCGGTCTGGTCCCCACGGAAACTGTTTTTT	CASSPVWSPRKLFF	TRBV19	TRBJ1-4	.	.
TGTGCCAGTACCTCGGTGAGCGGGACGAACACCGGGGAGCTGTTTTTT	CASTSVSGTNTGELFF	TRBV19	TRBJ2-2	few	TRBD2
TGTGCCAGCAGCCCTAGCGGGTCGGCGCAGTATTTT	CASSPSGSAQYF	TRBV7-6	TRBJ2-3	.	TRBD2
TGTGCCAGCAGGCCAGAACCCGCCGGGGAGCTGTTTTTT	CASRPEPAGELFF	TRBV6-1	TRBJ2-2	.	.
TGTGCCAGCAGTTCATCCCACAGGTTCAACTCCTACGAGCAGTACTTC	CASSSSHRFNSYEQYF	TRBV28	TRBJ2-7	.	.
TGTGCCAGCAGCTTCCTGCCTTCAGCGGGACTGGATGAGCAGTTCTTC	CASSFLPSAGLDEQFF	TRBV7-9	TRBJ2-1	.	TRBD2
TGCGCCAGCAGCCCGGACAGGGGCACAGATACGCAGTATTTT	CASSPDRGTDTQYF	TRBV5-1	TRBJ2-3	.	TRBD1
TGTGCCAGTAGTTTAAGCAGGGTTCCCTCCTACGAGCAGTACTTC	CASSLSRVPSYEQYF	TRBV19	TRBJ2-7	.	.